The rows below give T cell receptor beta chains drawn from one sample of a study of T cells in Graves' hyperthyroidism and ophthalmopathy. TCRdb independently ran MiXCR on the multiplex PCR reads; one entry per CDR3 protein. Here the sample spans fewer than 400,000 distinct CDR3 sequences, roughly 17% being singletons. The material sequenced was blood. Receptors were obtained from a young man with Graves' hyperthyroidism. The CDR3 runs from the conserved cysteine through the conserved F or W. The D gene is left open where the match is weak. The size field is filled for only some rows; it gives once, few, many or a size class.

TRBV2	-	TRBJ1-5	many	TGTGCCAGCAGTGAAGTAAGCTGGGGGGAGCATTTT	CASSEVSWGEHF
TRBV2	TRBD2	TRBJ2-1	many	TGTGCCAGCAAAACGGTACTAGCGGGAGTCGGTGAGCAGTTCTTC	CASKTVLAGVGEQFF
TRBV2	-	TRBJ2-7	many	TGTGCCAGCAGCCCCCCATCCAGACGGGGCTACGAGCAGTACTTC	CASSPPSRRGYEQYF
TRBV5-1	-	TRBJ1-5	-	TGCGCCAGCAGCTTGGACGGACGTGATCAGCCCCAGCATTTT	CASSLDGRDQPQHF
TRBV15	-	TRBJ2-5	-	TGTGCCACCAGCAGAGATCAGGGGTCGGAGACCCAGTACTTC	CATSRDQGSETQYF
TRBV28	-	TRBJ2-1	many	TGTGCCAGCAGTTTCCGGGACAGCGGGGGTGGGCAGTTCTTC	CASSFRDSGGGQFF
TRBV7-9	TRBD2	TRBJ2-5	many	TGTGCCAGCAGCTTAGGGGGACTAGCGGGAACACAAGAGACCCAGTACTTC	CASSLGGLAGTQETQYF
TRBV5-4	-	TRBJ2-2	-	TGTGCCAGCAGCTCGGCCGGGCCAAACACCGGGGAGCTGTTTTTT	CASSSAGPNTGELFF
TRBV24-1	-	TRBJ1-2	-	TGTGCCACCAGTGATTTGCGAGAATCAGATGGCTACACCTTC	CATSDLRESDGYTF
TRBV29-1	TRBD2	TRBJ2-7	-	TGCAGCGTTGAAGTGGGACTAGCGGGTGAGCAGTACTTC	CSVEVGLAGEQYF
TRBV5-1	-	TRBJ2-3	many	TGCGCCAGCAGCCCCTATTCTGGCGGAAGCACAGATACGCAGTATTTT	CASSPYSGGSTDTQYF
TRBV12-3/TRBV12-4	TRBD1	TRBJ2-1	few	TGTGCCAGCAGGAACCAGGGGACAGGGGTCAATGAGCAGTTCTTC	CASRNQGTGVNEQFF
TRBV5-1	-	TRBJ1-5	-	TGCGCCAGCAGCCCGGGCAGTTCCCAAAATCAGCCCCAGCATTTT	CASSPGSSQNQPQHF
TRBV5-4	TRBD2	TRBJ2-5	many	TGTGCCAGCAACAAAGCTAGCGGGAGCCAAGAGACCCAGTACTTC	CASNKASGSQETQYF
TRBV18	-	TRBJ2-2	few	TGTGCCAGCTCACCTATCAATGCGAACACCCGGGAGCTGTTTTTT	CASSPINANTRELFF
TRBV10-3	TRBD2	TRBJ2-7	few	TGTGCCATCACTAGCGGGGACTTCTACGAGCAGTACTTC	CAITSGDFYEQYF
TRBV29-1	TRBD2	TRBJ2-7	many	TGCAGCGTTGGGGGCTTTACTAGCGGGAGGGCGCAGCAGTACTTC	CSVGGFTSGRAQQYF
TRBV30	TRBD1	TRBJ2-2	-	TGTGCCTGGGCTCCTTCCTGGGCAGGGGGGAACACCGGGGAGCTGTTTTTT	CAWAPSWAGGNTGELFF
TRBV12-3/TRBV12-4	-	TRBJ1-4	few	TGTGCCAGCAGCAACTCTAGATTCTTAGATGAAAAACTGTTTTTT	CASSNSRFLDEKLFF
TRBV6-6	-	TRBJ1-5	many	TGTGCCAGCAGTTACCCGGACCCTCAGCCCCAGCATTTT	CASSYPDPQPQHF
TRBV7-6	-	TRBJ1-2	few	TGTGCCAGCAGCCAGGCGGGGGGCCCTGGCTACACCTTC	CASSQAGGPGYTF
TRBV27	-	TRBJ2-3	few	TGTGCCAGCAGTGTACTACGAGGAGATACGCAGTATTTT	CASSVLRGDTQYF
TRBV2	TRBD2	TRBJ2-1	-	TGTGCCAGCAGCCCCTGGGGGGGCTCCTACAATGAGCAGTTCTTC	CASSPWGGSYNEQFF
TRBV2	TRBD2	TRBJ2-1	many	TGTGCCAGCAGTGGGGCCACGGCCTTAGCGGGAGTCAATGAGCAGTTCTTC	CASSGATALAGVNEQFF
TRBV12-3/TRBV12-4	-	TRBJ2-5	many	TGTGCCAGCAGTCCCCCCCGGGCCGGTGGCAGAGAGACCCAGTACTTC	CASSPPRAGGRETQYF
TRBV12-3/TRBV12-4	-	TRBJ2-1	many	TGTGCCAGCAGCTCAATTCGCAATGAGCAGTTCTTC	CASSSIRNEQFF
TRBV10-2	-	TRBJ2-7	-	TGCGCCAGCAAAAGGATCCCAGGAGAGCAGTACTTC	CASKRIPGEQYF
TRBV4-1	-	TRBJ2-5	many	TGCGCCAGCAGCCTTTGGGACCGGGGGGAGACCCAGTACTTC	CASSLWDRGETQYF
TRBV12-3/TRBV12-4	-	TRBJ2-3	many	TGTGCCAGCACCGACACAGATACGCAGTATTTT	CASTDTDTQYF
TRBV5-1	-	TRBJ2-5	few	TGCGCCAGCAGCTTGGTAATCGGGACTGAAGAGACCCAGTACTTC	CASSLVIGTEETQYF
TRBV3-1	-	TRBJ2-1	many	TGTGCCAGCAGCCCGGTGATAGGTAATGAGCAGTTCTTC	CASSPVIGNEQFF
TRBV6-1	-	TRBJ1-1	many	TGTGCCAGCAGTTATGAGACCGTAGGCACTGAAGCTTTCTTT	CASSYETVGTEAFF
TRBV12-3/TRBV12-4	-	TRBJ1-5	many	TGTGCCAGCACCGGGGGCGGCAATCAGCCCCAGCATTTT	CASTGGGNQPQHF
TRBV6-2/TRBV6-3	-	TRBJ2-7	many	TGTGCCAGCAGCCTAAGGGAAAACGGGCAGTACTTC	CASSLRENGQYF
TRBV5-1	-	TRBJ1-2	-	TGCGCCAGCAGCCTCCCGACAGTATACGGCTACACCTTC	CASSLPTVYGYTF
TRBV2	-	TRBJ2-5	many	TGTGCCAGCACCACCTGGGAGACCCAGTACTTC	CASTTWETQYF
TRBV12-3/TRBV12-4	-	TRBJ2-7	-	TGTGCCAGCAGTCCCTCTCGTCGGGCGCTTTCCACCGAGCAGTACTTC	CASSPSRRALSTEQYF
TRBV25-1	-	TRBJ1-6	-	TGTGTTAGCAGTGCCGAAAGGGACACCAATTCACCCCTCCACTTT	CVSSAERDTNSPLHF
TRBV6-1	-	TRBJ2-3	-	TGTGCCAGCAGTGAAGCACGGGGGACTCCCACAGATACGCAGTATTTT	CASSEARGTPTDTQYF
TRBV12-3/TRBV12-4	TRBD2	TRBJ2-1	-	TGTGCCAGCAGTTTCTGGGGGAGTAGCGGGAGGGTAGGGCAGTTCTTC	CASSFWGSSGRVGQFF
TRBV20-1	-	TRBJ2-5	-	TGCAGTGCTAGACAAGAGACCCAGTACTTC	CSARQETQYF
TRBV2	-	TRBJ2-3	many	TGTGCCAGCAGTCCGAAAAGAGGGGCGGGATACACAGATACGCAGTATTTT	CASSPKRGAGYTDTQYF
TRBV7-4	TRBD1	TRBJ2-6	-	TGTGCCAGCAGCTCGGACGGGACAGGGGGCCATCACTCTGGGGCCAACGTCCTGACTTTC	CASSSDGTGGHHSGANVLTF
TRBV12-3/TRBV12-4	-	TRBJ2-1	many	TGTGCCAGCAAAGGTCTGGGACAAACCAATGAGCAGTTCTTC	CASKGLGQTNEQFF
TRBV6-2/TRBV6-3	TRBD1	TRBJ2-1	few	TGTGCCAGCAGTTACATATTGGGACAGGGGGGCTCCAATGAGCAGTTCTTC	CASSYILGQGGSNEQFF
TRBV30	-	TRBJ1-5	many	TGTGCCTGGAGCCTTTACTCGGGCGGTGACCAGCCCCAGCATTTT	CAWSLYSGGDQPQHF
TRBV5-1	-	TRBJ2-1	-	TGCGCCAGCAGCCCCAAATCGGCAGTTGAGCAGTTCTTC	CASSPKSAVEQFF
TRBV12-3/TRBV12-4	-	TRBJ2-1	many	TGTGCCAGCACTCTATGGGAGAATGAGCAGTTCTTC	CASTLWENEQFF